The sequence of this TCR beta chain was determined in a study of T cell repertoires in cytomegalovirus infection. Overall study findings and caveats: What dominated the ex vivo response were HLA-C-restricted CMV-specific TCR beta clonotypes.

This clonotype was seen many times. Its antigen is undetermined. V dropped 5 bases and J dropped 2 bases, with 13 bases sitting between them. Germline CDR1 is SGHTA and CDR2 is FQGNSA. This CDR3 has 15 residues. TCRdb ran MiXCR on the reads and lists one entry per CDR3 protein. The sample contains some 180,000 distinct CDR3 sequences, more than 9% of which appear only once. Sample: PBMCs. The chain is built from TRBV7-2 and TRBJ1-3; TRBD1 is a possible D gene (5 bases). The receptor was derived from a human donor in good health (CMV status not recorded). Some clones in this sample may be carry-over from other donors' samples. This chain's CDR3 is CASSQTRGPGNTIYF. In DNA, the CDR3 is TGTGCCAGCAGCCAAACGAGGGGCCCTGGAAACACCATATATTTT.